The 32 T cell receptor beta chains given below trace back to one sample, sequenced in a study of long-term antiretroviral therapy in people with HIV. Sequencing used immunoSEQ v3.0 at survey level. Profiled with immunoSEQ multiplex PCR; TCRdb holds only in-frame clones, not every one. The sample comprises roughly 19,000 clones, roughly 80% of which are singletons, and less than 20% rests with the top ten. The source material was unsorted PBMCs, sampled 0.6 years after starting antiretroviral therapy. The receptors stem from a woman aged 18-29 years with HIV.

The CDR3 region is CASSIGTSGRNEQFF. The DNA for the CDR3 is TGTGCCAGTAGTATCGGAACTAGCGGGAGGAATGAGCAGTTCTTC. This rearrangement joins TRBV19 to TRBJ2-1; 12 bases fit TRBD2. The V segment lost 3 bases and the J segment 7 bases; nucleotides outside the gene matches: 4. Germline assignment: CDR1 LNHDA and CDR2 SQIVND (reference sequence). The CDR3 is made up of 15 amino acids.

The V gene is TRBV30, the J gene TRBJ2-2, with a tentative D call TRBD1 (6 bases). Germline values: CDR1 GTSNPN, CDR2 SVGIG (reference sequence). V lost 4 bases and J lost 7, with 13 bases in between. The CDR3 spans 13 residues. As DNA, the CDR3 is TGTGCCTGGACCCTACAGGGCGACGGGGAGCTGTTTTTT. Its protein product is CAWTLQGDGELFF.

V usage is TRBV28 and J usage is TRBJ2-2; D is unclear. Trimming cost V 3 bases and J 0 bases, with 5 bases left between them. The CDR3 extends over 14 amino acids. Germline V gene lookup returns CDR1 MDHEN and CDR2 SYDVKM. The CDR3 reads CASSFQANTGELFF. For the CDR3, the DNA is TGTGCCAGCAGTTTTCAAGCGAACACCGGGGAGCTGTTTTTT. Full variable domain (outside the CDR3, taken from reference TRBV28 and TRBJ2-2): DVKVTQSSRYLVKRTGEKVFLECVQDMDHENMFWYRQDPGLGLRLIYFSYDVKMKEKGDIPEGYSVSREKKERFSLILESASTNQTSMYLCASSFQANTGELFFGEGSRLTVL.

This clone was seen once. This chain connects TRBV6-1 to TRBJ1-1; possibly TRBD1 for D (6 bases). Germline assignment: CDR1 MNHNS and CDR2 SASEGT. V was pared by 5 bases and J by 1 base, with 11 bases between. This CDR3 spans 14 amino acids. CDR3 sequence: CASSPTQGNTEAFF. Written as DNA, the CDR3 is TGTGCCAGCAGTCCCACACAGGGGAACACTGAAGCTTTCTTT.

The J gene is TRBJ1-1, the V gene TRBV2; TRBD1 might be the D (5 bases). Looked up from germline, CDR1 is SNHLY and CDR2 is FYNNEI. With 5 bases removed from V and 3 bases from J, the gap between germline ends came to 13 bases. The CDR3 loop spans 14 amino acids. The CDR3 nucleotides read TGTGCCAGCAGTTGGGGGACGAGGGACACTGAAGCTTTCTTT. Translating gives CASSWGTRDTEAFF.

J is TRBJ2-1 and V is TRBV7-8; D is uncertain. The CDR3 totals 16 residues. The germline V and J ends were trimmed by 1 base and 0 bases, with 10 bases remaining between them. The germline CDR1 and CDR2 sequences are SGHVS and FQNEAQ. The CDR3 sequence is CASSLGPGSSYNEQFF. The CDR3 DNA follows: TGTGCCAGCAGCTTAGGGCCGGGCAGCTCCTACAATGAGCAGTTCTTC.

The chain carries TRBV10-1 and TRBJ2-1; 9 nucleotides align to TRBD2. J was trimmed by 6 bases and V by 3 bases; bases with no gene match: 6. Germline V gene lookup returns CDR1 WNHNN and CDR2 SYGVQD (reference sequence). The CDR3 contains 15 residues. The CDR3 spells CASSDRAGGFNEQFF. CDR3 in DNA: TGCGCCAGCAGTGATAGGGCGGGAGGGTTCAATGAGCAGTTCTTC.

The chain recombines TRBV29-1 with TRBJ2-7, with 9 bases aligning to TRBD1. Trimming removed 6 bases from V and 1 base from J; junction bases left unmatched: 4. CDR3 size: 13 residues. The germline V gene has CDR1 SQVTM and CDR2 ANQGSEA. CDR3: CSVRQGGSYEQYF. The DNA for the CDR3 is TGCAGCGTCCGACAGGGGGGGTCCTACGAGCAGTACTTC.

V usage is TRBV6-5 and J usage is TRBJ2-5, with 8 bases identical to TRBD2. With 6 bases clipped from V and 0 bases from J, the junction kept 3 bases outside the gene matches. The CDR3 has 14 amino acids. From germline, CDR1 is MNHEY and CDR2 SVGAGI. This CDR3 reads CASSLSGDQETQYF. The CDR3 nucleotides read TGTGCCAGCAGCCTTAGCGGGGACCAAGAGACCCAGTACTTC.

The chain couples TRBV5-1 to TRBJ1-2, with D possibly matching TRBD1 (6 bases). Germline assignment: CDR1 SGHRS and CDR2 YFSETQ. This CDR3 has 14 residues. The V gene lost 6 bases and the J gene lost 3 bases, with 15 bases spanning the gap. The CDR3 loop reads CASKVGGFDYGYTF. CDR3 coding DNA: TGCGCCAGCAAGGTGGGGGGCTTTGACTATGGCTACACCTTC.

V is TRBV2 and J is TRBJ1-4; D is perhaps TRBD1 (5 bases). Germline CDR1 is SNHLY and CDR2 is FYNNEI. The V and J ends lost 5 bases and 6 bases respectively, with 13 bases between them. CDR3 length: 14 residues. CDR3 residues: CASSLPGRDEKLFF. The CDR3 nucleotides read TGTGCCAGCAGTTTGCCAGGGAGGGATGAAAAACTGTTTTTT.

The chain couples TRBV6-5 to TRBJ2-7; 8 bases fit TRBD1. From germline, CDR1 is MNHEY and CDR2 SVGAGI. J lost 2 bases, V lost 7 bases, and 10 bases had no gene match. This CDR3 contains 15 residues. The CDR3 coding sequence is TGTGCCAGCACCGATCCCGGACAGGGAGCCTACGAGCAGTACTTC. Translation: CASTDPGQGAYEQYF.

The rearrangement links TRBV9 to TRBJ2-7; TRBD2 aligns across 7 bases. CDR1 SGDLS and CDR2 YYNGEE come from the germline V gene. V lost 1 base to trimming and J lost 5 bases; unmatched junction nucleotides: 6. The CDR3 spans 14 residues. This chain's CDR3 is CASSVSGKEDEQYF. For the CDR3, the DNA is TGTGCCAGCAGCGTAAGCGGGAAGGAAGACGAGCAGTACTTC. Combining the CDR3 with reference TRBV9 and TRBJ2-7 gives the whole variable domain DSGVTQTPKHLITATGQRVTLRCSPRSGDLSVYWYQQSLDQGLQFLIQYYNGEERAKGNILERFSAQQFPDLHSELNLSSLELGDSALYFCASSVSGKEDEQYFGPGTRLTVT.

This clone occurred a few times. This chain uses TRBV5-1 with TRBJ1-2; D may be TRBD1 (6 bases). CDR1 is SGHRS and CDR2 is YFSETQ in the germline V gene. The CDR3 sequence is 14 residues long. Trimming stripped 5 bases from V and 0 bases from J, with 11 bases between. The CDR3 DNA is TGCGCCAGCAGTTCACAGGGTCCTAACTATGGCTACACCTTC. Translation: CASSSQGPNYGYTF. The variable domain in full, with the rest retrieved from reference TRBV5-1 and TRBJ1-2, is KAGVTQTPRYLIKTRGQQVTLSCSPISGHRSVSWYQQTPGQGLQFLFEYFSETQRNKGNFPGRFSGRQFSNSRSEMNVSTLELGDSALYLCASSSQGPNYGYTFGSGTRLTVV.

This CDR3 reads CASSVGGGWYGYTF. In DNA form, the CDR3 reads TGTGCCAGCAGCGTGGGCGGGGGGTGGTATGGCTACACCTTC. The chain uses TRBV9 and TRBJ1-2; tentatively, D is TRBD1 (5 bases). V lost 2 bases and J lost 5, with 13 bases in between. CDR3 length: 14 amino acids. CDR1 and CDR2 (germline): SGDLS, YYNGEE.

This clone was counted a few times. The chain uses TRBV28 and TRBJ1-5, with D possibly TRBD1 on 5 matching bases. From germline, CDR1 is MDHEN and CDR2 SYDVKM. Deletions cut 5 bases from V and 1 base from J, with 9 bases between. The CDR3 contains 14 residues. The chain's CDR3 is CASSRDLSNQPQHF. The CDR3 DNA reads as TGTGCCAGCAGTCGGGACCTAAGCAATCAGCCCCAGCATTTT. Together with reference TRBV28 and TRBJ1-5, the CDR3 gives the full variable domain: DVKVTQSSRYLVKRTGEKVFLECVQDMDHENMFWYRQDPGLGLRLIYFSYDVKMKEKGDIPEGYSVSREKKERFSLILESASTNQTSMYLCASSRDLSNQPQHFGDGTRLSIL.

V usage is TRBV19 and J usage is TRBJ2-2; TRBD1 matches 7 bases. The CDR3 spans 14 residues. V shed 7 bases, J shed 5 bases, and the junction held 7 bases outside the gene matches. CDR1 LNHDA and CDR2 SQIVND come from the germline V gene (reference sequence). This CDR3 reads CASIPDRRTGELFF. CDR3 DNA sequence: TGTGCCAGTATTCCGGACAGGCGTACCGGGGAGCTGTTTTTT.

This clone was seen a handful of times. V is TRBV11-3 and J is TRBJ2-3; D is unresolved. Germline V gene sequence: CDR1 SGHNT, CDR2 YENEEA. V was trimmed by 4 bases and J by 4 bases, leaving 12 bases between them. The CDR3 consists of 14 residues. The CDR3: CASSSRLDPDTQYF. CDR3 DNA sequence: TGTGCCAGCAGCTCCCGACTGGACCCAGATACGCAGTATTTT.

The CDR3 loop is CASSARDRGPSANQPQHF. The CDR3 nucleotides are TGTGCCAGCAGTGCCCGGGACAGGGGGCCCTCTGCCAATCAGCCCCAGCATTTT. The rearrangement links TRBV25-1 to TRBJ1-5; 12 positions agree with TRBD1. With V trimmed by 4 bases and J by 3 bases, 10 bases remained unmatched. This CDR3 comprises 18 residues. Germline values: CDR1 MGHDK, CDR2 SYGVNS.

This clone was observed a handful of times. The CDR3 spells CAISHGTEAFF. The CDR3, as DNA: TGTGCCATCTCTCACGGGACTGAAGCTTTCTTT. This chain links TRBV10-3 with TRBJ1-1; D remains unclear. The length of the CDR3 is 11 residues. The V gene's germline CDR1 is ENHRY and CDR2 SYGVKD. The ends were cut back, 8 bases at V and 5 bases at J, with 9 bases in the middle.

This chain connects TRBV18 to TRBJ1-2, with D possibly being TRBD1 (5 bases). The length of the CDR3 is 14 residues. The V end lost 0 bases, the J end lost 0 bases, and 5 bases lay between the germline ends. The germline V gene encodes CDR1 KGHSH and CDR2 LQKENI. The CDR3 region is CASSPPDTNYGYTF. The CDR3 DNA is TGTGCCAGCTCACCACCGGACACTAACTATGGCTACACCTTC.

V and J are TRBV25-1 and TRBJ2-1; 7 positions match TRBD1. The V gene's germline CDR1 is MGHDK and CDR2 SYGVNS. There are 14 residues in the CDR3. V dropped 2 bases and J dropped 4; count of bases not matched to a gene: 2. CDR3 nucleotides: TGTGCCAGCAGTGAAAGGGGGCCTTACAATGAGCAGTTCTTC. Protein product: CASSERGPYNEQFF.

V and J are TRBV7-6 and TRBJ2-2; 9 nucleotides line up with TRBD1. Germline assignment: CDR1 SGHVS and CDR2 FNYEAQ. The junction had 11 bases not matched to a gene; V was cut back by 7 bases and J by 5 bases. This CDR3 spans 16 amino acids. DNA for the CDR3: TGTGCCAGCACCCTCACAGGGGGCGTGGGTACCGGGGAGCTGTTTTTT. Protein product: CASTLTGGVGTGELFF.

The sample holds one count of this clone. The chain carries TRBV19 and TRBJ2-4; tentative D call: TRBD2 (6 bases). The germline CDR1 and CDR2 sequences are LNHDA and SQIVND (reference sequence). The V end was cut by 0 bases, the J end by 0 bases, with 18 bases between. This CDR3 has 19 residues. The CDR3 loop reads CASSIDGPGRPLAKNIQYF. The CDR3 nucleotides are TGTGCCAGTAGTATAGATGGGCCCGGGAGACCATTAGCCAAAAACATTCAGTACTTC.

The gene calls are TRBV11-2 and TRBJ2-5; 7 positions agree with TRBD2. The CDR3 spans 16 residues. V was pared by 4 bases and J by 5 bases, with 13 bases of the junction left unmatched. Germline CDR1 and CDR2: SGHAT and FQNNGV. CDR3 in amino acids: CASSSRVAGGIETQYF. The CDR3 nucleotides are TGTGCCAGCAGCTCCCGAGTAGCGGGCGGAATTGAGACCCAGTACTTC. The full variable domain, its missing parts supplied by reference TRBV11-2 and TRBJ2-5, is EAGVAQSPRYKIIEKRQSVAFWCNPISGHATLYWYQQILGQGPKLLIQFQNNGVVDDSQLPKDRFSAERLKGVDSTLKIQPAKLEDSAVYLCASSSRVAGGIETQYFGPGTRLLVL.

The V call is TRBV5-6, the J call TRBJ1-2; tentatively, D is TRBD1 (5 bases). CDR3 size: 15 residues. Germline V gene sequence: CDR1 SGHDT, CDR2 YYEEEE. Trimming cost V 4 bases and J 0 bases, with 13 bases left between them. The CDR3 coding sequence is TGTGCCAGCAGCCGTAGTGGGGGAACTAACTATGGCTACACCTTC. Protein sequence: CASSRSGGTNYGYTF.

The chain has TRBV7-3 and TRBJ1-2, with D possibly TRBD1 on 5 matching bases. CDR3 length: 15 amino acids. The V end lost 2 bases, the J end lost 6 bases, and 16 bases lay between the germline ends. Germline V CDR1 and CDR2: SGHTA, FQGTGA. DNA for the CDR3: TGTGCCAGCAGCTTAGCACCCGGGACGAATAATGGCTACACCTTC. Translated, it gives CASSLAPGTNNGYTF.

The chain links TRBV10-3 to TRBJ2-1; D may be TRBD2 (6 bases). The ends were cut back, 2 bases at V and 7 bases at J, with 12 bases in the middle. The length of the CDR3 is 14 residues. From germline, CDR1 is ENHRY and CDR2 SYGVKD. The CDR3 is CAISEAGRGNEQFF. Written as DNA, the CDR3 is TGTGCCATCAGTGAGGCGGGGCGCGGGAATGAGCAGTTCTTC.

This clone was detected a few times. In DNA form, the CDR3 reads TGTGCCAGCAGCTTAGCTTGGGGGGCGAGCAAAAACATTCAGTACTTC. This gives the protein CASSLAWGASKNIQYF. This chain connects TRBV7-2 to TRBJ2-4; either TRBD1 or TRBD2 may supply D (6 bases each). This CDR3 comprises 16 residues. From germline, CDR1 is SGHTA and CDR2 FQGNSA. V lost 0 bases, J lost 3 bases, and 12 bases lay in between.

CDR3 loop: CASSQGEGWGNQPQHF. The CDR3 DNA sequence: TGTGCCAGCAGTCAGGGAGAGGGCTGGGGCAATCAGCCCCAGCATTTT. The chain uses TRBV27 and TRBJ1-5, with TRBD1 as a possible D gene (5 bases). The CDR3 totals 16 residues. Per the germline V gene, CDR1 is MNHEY and CDR2 is SMNVEV (reference sequence). The V gene lost 5 bases and the J gene lost 2 bases, with 16 bases spanning the gap.

CDR3 sequence: CASSPLGSNTGELFF. The CDR3 DNA follows: TGTGCCAGCTCACCACTTGGCAGCAACACCGGGGAGCTGTTTTTT. The gene calls are TRBV18 and TRBJ2-2; D is unresolved. CDR3 length equals 15 residues. V dropped 1 base and J dropped 2 bases, with 8 bases sitting between them. Germline V gives CDR1 KGHSH, CDR2 LQKENI. Drawing the rest from reference TRBV18 and TRBJ2-2, the complete variable domain is NAGVMQNPRHLVRRRGQEARLRCSPMKGHSHVYWYRQLPEEGLKFMVYLQKENIIDESGMPKERFSAEFPKEGPSILRIQQVVRGDSAAYFCASSPLGSNTGELFFGEGSRLTVL.

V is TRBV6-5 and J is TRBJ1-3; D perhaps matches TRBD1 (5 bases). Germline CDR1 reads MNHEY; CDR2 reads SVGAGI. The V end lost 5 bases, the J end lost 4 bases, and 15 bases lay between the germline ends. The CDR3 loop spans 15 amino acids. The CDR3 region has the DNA TGTGCCAGCAGTCTGTCGGGGGATACAGGAAACACCATATATTTT. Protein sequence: CASSLSGDTGNTIYF.